Presented here are 5 T cell receptor beta chains from one specimen sequenced in a study of blood T cell repertoires in COVID-19. Sequenced by immunoSEQ multiplex PCR; TCRdb stores in-frame clones only, minus some. The data contain over 200,000 clones, around 90% of them seen just once; the ten biggest clones take up about 4.1%. The source material was peripheral blood. These receptor sequences come from a man between 60 and 75 years old who had recovered from COVID-19.

V usage is TRBV6-6 and J usage is TRBJ2-7; D uncertain. Trimming removed 5 bases at V and 1 base at J, with 3 bases between. CDR1 is MNHNY and CDR2 is SVGAGI in the germline V gene (reference sequence). This CDR3 is built from 11 residues. The CDR3 DNA reads TGTGCCAGCAGTGCGTCCTACGAGCAGTACTTC. As protein: CASSASYEQYF.

The chain couples TRBV25-1 to TRBJ1-1; 7 bases line up with TRBD1. Germline CDR1 and CDR2: MGHDK and SYGVNS. J lost 1 base, V lost 4 bases, and 3 bases had no gene match. The CDR3 runs to 14 residues. The CDR3 coding sequence is TGTGCCAGCAGTGTCGGGACAGCGAACACTGAAGCTTTCTTT. This gives the protein CASSVGTANTEAFF.

The rearrangement uses TRBV7-9 and TRBJ2-3; the D gene is possibly TRBD1 (6 bases). The ends were cut back, 5 bases at V and 2 bases at J, with 14 bases in the middle. In germline, CDR1 is SEHNR, CDR2 FQNEAQ (reference sequence). CDR3 size: 15 residues. The CDR3 DNA reads as TGTGCCAGCAGCGTTAGTGGACAGACCACAGATACGCAGTATTTT. Translating it yields CASSVSGQTTDTQYF. Full variable domain (missing parts from reference TRBV7-9 and TRBJ2-3): DTGVSQNPRHKITKRGQNVTFRCDPISEHNRLYWYRQTLGQGPEFLTYFQNEAQLEKSRLLSDRFSAERPKGSFSTLEIQRTEQGDSAMYLCASSVSGQTTDTQYFGPGTRLTVL.

This chain uses TRBV12-3 or TRBV12-4 with TRBJ1-5, with 7 bases aligning to TRBD1. Trimming at V came to 3 bases and at J to 8 bases, leaving 4 bases not matched to a gene. The CDR3 has 13 residues. The CDR3 here is CASSFGTAEPQHF. The DNA of the CDR3 is TGTGCCAGCAGTTTCGGGACAGCGGAGCCCCAGCATTTT.

The J gene is TRBJ1-2, the V gene TRBV19; no firm D call. Looked up from germline, CDR1 is LNHDA and CDR2 is SQIVND (reference sequence). The germline V and J ends were trimmed by 4 bases and 4 bases, with 10 bases remaining between them. This CDR3 has 13 residues. The CDR3 sequence is CASSTRNLYGYTF. DNA of the CDR3: TGTGCCAGTAGTACCAGGAACCTCTATGGCTACACCTTC.